This TCR beta chain was sequenced for a study of response to subunit inactivated influenza vaccine. The study, taken as a whole, reports: There was a suggestion from the authors that each seasonal influenza vaccination recruits few new T cells.

Notes on this clonotype: No antigen is known for it.

MiXCR was run by TCRdb on the RT-PCR reads, yielding one entry per CDR3 protein. The sample contains under 950,000 distinct CDR3 sequences, around 20% of which appear only once. This CDR3 region has 17 residues. Between the trimmed V and J ends, which lost 1 base and 0 bases, there was a span of 10 bases. The germline gives CDR1 LGHNA, CDR2 YSLEER. Sample: PBMCs from blood, taken 4 to 6 days after vaccination. The sequence was collected from a man aged 45-65 years who received an inactivated influenza vaccine. The rearrangement uses TRBV4-3 and TRBJ2-6; D is unclear. The CDR3 protein is CASSQGRPDSGANVLTF. In DNA form, the CDR3 reads TGCGCCAGCAGCCAAGGTCGGCCCGACTCTGGGGCCAACGTCCTGACTTTC.